The 7 T cell receptor beta chains given below trace back to one sample, sequenced in a study of cytotoxic CD8 clonotypes in ibrutinib-treated CLL. Using immunoSEQ multiplex PCR, the repertoire was profiled, and TCRdb retains in-frame clones only, with some absent. The data contain around 76,000 clones, less than 85% of them seen just once; the ten biggest clones take up 35% to 45%. The sample was PBMCs, taken after 24 months of ibrutinib treatment. These receptors originate from a human donor with chronic lymphocytic leukemia.

This clone was seen a single time. This chain uses TRBV15 with TRBJ2-7, with 11 bases aligning to TRBD2. The CDR3 totals 13 residues. CDR1 is LNHNV and CDR2 is YYDKDF in the germline V gene (reference sequence). V was clipped by 5 bases and J by 4 bases; unmatched bases: 1. The CDR3 nucleotides are TGTGCCACCAGCGCTAGCGGGAGGTACGAGCAGTACTTC. It is translated as CATSASGRYEQYF. The full variable domain, in which reference TRBV15 and TRBJ2-7 provide the parts outside the CDR3, is DAMVIQNPRYQVTQFGKPVTLSCSQTLNHNVMYWYQQKSSQAPKLLFHYYDKDFNNEADTPDNFQSRRPNTSFCFLDIRSPGLGDTAMYLCATSASGRYEQYFGPGTRLTVT.

The chain is built from TRBV4-2 and TRBJ2-3; D tentatively fits TRBD1 or TRBD2 (5 bases each). V was pared by 0 bases and J by 2 bases, with 12 bases between. The germline gives CDR1 LGHNA, CDR2 YNFKEQ. The CDR3 totals 16 residues. The CDR3 DNA reads as TGTGCCAGCAGCCAAGAGGGACGTCTTCCCACAGATACGCAGTATTTT. Protein sequence: CASSQEGRLPTDTQYF.

This clone has just a few counts. V gene TRBV30 combines with J gene TRBJ1-5; no reliable D call. V gave up 3 bases and J gave up 1 base, with 10 bases separating them. Germline CDR1 is GTSNPN and CDR2 is SVGIG (reference sequence). The CDR3 has 14 residues. This CDR3 reads CAWRSGISNQPQHF. In DNA form, the CDR3 reads TGTGCCTGGAGATCCGGGATAAGCAATCAGCCCCAGCATTTT. Full variable domain (rest looked up from reference TRBV30 and TRBJ1-5): SQTIHQWPATLVQPVGSPLSLECTVEGTSNPNLYWYRQAAGRGLQLLFYSVGIGQISSEVPQNLSASRPQDRQFILSSKKLLLSDSGFYLCAWRSGISNQPQHFGDGTRLSIL.

This CDR3 is CASSRQTANTEAFF. The CDR3 coding sequence is TGTGCCAGCAGCCGGCAGACGGCGAACACTGAAGCTTTCTTT. The rearrangement links TRBV7-9 to TRBJ1-1, with D unclear. The CDR3 spans 14 residues. Trimming took off 5 bases at V and 1 base at J, with 11 bases between the two ends. Germline-derived CDR1 and CDR2 are SEHNR and FQNEAQ (reference sequence).

This clone was recorded a few times. The chain recombines TRBV9 with TRBJ2-3; D is ambiguous. V lost 3 bases and J lost 5, with 10 bases in between. The CDR3 has 13 residues. CDR1 is SGDLS and CDR2 is YYNGEE in the germline V gene. The CDR3 reads CASSGHTGDTQYF. DNA for the CDR3: TGTGCCAGCAGCGGACACACGGGAGATACGCAGTATTTT.

The chain joins TRBV7-2 to TRBJ2-1; 10 bases align to TRBD2. With 5 bases clipped from V and 2 bases from J, the junction kept 12 bases outside the gene matches. CDR1 is SGHTA, CDR2 FQGNSA, per germline. CDR3 length equals 18 residues. CDR3 protein: CASSPRTSGQTAYNEQFF. CDR3 nucleotide sequence: TGTGCCAGCAGCCCACGGACTAGCGGTCAAACAGCCTACAATGAGCAGTTCTTC.

This clone was picked up one time. This chain connects TRBV18 to TRBJ1-4; TRBD1 matches 8 bases. The V segment lost 6 bases and the J segment 10 bases; nucleotides outside the gene matches: 10. This CDR3 region has 14 residues. CDR1 is KGHSH, CDR2 LQKENI, per germline. The CDR3 nucleotides are TGTGCCAGCTCCCTCGACAGGGGAGACCGAAAACTGTTTTTT. It yields the protein CASSLDRGDRKLFF.